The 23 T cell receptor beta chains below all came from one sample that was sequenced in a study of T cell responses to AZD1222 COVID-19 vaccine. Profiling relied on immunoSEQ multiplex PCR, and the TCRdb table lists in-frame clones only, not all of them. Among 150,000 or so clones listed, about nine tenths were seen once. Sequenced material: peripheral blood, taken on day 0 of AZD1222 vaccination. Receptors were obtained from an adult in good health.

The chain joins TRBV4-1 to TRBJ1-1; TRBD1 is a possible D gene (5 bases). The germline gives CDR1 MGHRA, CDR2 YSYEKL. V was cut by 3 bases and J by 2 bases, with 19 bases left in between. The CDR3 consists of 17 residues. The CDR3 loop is CASSQGVTGWGNTEAFF. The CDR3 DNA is TGCGCCAGCAGCCAGGGAGTTACAGGTTGGGGTAACACTGAAGCTTTCTTT.

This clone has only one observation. This chain's CDR3 is CASRELRGGNSPLHF. The CDR3 DNA sequence: TGTGCCAGCAGGGAGCTTCGGGGTGGTAATTCACCCCTCCACTTT. The chain links TRBV2 to TRBJ1-6; no clear D. Germline assignment: CDR1 SNHLY and CDR2 FYNNEI. V lost 6 bases to trimming and J lost 6 bases, with 15 bases between them. The CDR3 has 15 residues. The full variable domain, in which reference TRBV2 and TRBJ1-6 provide the parts outside the CDR3, is EPEVTQTPSHQVTQMGQEVILRCVPISNHLYFYWYRQILGQKVEFLVSFYNNEISEKSEIFDDQFSVERPDGSNFTLKIRSTKLEDSAMYFCASRELRGGNSPLHFGNGTRLTVT.

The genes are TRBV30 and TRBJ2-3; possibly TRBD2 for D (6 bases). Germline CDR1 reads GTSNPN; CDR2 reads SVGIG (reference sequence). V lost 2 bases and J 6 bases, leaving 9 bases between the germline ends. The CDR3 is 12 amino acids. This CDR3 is CAWSPGRDTQYF. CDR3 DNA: TGTGCCTGGAGTCCAGGGAGGGATACGCAGTATTTT.

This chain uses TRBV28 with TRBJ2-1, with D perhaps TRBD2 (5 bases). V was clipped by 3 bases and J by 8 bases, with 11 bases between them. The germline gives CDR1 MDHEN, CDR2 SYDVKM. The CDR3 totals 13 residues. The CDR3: CASSFGGWDEQFF. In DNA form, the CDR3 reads TGTGCCAGCAGTTTTGGCGGGTGGGATGAGCAGTTCTTC.

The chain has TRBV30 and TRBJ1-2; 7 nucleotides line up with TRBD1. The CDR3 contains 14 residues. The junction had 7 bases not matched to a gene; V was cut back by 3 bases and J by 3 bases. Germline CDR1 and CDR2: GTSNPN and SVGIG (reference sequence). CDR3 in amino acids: CAWSRTGADYGYTF. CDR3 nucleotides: TGTGCCTGGAGCCGGACAGGAGCAGACTATGGCTACACCTTC.

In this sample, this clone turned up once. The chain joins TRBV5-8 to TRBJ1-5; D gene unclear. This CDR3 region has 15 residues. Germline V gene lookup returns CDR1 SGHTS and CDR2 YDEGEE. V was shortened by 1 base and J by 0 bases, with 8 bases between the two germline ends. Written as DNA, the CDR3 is TGTGCCAGCAGCTTGCGGTCCGTTAGCAATCAGCCCCAGCATTTT. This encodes CASSLRSVSNQPQHF.

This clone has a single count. CDR3 coding DNA: TGTGCCACCAGCAGAGAGCTCGCAGTGAACACTGAAGCTTTCTTT. This codes for CATSRELAVNTEAFF. The chain links TRBV15 to TRBJ1-1, with D unresolved. The V gene's germline CDR1 is LNHNV and CDR2 YYDKDF (reference sequence). CDR3 size: 15 residues. Deletions cut 0 bases from V and 0 bases from J, with 8 bases between.

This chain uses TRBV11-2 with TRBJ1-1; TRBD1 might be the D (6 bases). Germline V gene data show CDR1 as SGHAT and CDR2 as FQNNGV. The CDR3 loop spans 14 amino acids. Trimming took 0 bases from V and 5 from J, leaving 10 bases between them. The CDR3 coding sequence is TGTGCCAGCAGCTTAGAGGGGGGGCGAACTGAAGCTTTCTTT. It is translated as CASSLEGGRTEAFF.

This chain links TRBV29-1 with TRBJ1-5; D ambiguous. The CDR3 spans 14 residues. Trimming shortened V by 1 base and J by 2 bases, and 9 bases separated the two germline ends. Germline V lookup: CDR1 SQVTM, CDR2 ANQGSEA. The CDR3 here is CSVEVGSGNQPQHF. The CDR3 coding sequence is TGCAGCGTTGAAGTGGGTTCGGGCAATCAGCCCCAGCATTTT.

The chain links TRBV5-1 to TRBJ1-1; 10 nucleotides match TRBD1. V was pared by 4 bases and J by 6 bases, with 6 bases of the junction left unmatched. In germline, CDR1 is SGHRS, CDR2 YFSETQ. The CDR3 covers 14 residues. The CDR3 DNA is TGCGCCAGCAGCCTGGGACAGGGGAGCCCTGAAGCTTTCTTT. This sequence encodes CASSLGQGSPEAFF.

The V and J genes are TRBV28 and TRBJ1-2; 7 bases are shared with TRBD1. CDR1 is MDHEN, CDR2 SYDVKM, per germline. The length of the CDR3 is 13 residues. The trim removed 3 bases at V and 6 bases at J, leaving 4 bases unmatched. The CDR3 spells CASSFRGGHGYTF. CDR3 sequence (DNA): TGTGCCAGCAGTTTCAGGGGGGGGCATGGCTACACCTTC.

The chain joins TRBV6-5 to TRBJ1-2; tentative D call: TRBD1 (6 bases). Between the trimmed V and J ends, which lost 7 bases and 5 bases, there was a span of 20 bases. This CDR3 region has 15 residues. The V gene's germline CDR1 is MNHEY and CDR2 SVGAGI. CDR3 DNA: TGTGCCAGCACCCCGGCCGGGGGCAACGTTTATGGCTACACCTTC. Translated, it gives CASTPAGGNVYGYTF.

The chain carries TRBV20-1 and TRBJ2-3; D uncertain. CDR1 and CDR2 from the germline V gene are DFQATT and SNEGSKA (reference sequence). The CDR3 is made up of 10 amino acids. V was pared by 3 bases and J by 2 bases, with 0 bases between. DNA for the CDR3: TGCAGTGCTAGCACAGATACGCAGTATTTT. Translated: CSASTDTQYF.

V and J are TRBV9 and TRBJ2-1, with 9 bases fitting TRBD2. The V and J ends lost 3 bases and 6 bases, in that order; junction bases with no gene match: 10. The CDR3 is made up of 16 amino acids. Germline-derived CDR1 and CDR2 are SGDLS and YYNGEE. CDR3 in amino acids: CASSALSGRTGNEQFF. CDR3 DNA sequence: TGTGCCAGCAGCGCCCTTAGCGGGAGAACGGGCAATGAGCAGTTCTTC. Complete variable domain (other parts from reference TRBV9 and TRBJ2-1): DSGVTQTPKHLITATGQRVTLRCSPRSGDLSVYWYQQSLDQGLQFLIQYYNGEERAKGNILERFSAQQFPDLHSELNLSSLELGDSALYFCASSALSGRTGNEQFFGPGTRLTVL.

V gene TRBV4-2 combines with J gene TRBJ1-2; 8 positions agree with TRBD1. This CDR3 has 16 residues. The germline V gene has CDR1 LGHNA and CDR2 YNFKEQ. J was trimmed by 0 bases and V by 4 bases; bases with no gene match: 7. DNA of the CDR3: TGTGCCAGCAGCCTTTCAGCGACAGGGGCTAACTATGGCTACACCTTC. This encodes CASSLSATGANYGYTF.

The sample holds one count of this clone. CDR3 sequence reads: CASSMTVDQPQHF. CDR3 coding DNA: TGTGCCAGCAGCATGACAGTGGATCAGCCCCAGCATTTT. The V call is TRBV12-3 or TRBV12-4, the J call TRBJ1-5; tentative D call: TRBD1 (5 bases). Trimming removed 6 bases from V and 5 bases from J, with 11 bases in between. This CDR3 is built from 13 residues.

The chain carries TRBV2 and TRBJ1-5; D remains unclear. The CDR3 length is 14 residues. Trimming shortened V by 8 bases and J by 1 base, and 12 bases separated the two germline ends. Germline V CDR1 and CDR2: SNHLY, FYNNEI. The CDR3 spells CASRVGESNQPQHF. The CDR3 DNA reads TGTGCCAGCCGTGTAGGCGAGAGCAATCAGCCCCAGCATTTT. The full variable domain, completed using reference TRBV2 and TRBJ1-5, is EPEVTQTPSHQVTQMGQEVILRCVPISNHLYFYWYRQILGQKVEFLVSFYNNEISEKSEIFDDQFSVERPDGSNFTLKIRSTKLEDSAMYFCASRVGESNQPQHFGDGTRLSIL.

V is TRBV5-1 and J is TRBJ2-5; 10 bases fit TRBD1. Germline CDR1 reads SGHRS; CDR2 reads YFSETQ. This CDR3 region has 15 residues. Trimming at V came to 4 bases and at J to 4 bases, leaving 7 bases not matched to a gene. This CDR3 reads CASSKGDRGGETQYF. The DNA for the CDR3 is TGCGCCAGCAGCAAAGGGGACAGGGGAGGAGAGACCCAGTACTTC.

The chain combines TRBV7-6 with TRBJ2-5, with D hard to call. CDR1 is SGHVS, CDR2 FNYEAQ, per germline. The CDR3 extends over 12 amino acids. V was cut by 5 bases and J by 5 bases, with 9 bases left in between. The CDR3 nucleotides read TGTGCCAGCAGCCCCGTCGGGGAGACCCAGTACTTC. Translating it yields CASSPVGETQYF. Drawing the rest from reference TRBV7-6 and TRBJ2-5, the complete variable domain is GAGVSQSPRYKVTKRGQDVALRCDPISGHVSLYWYRQALGQGPEFLTYFNYEAQQDKSGLPNDRFSAERPEGSISTLTIQRTEQRDSAMYRCASSPVGETQYFGPGTRLLVL.

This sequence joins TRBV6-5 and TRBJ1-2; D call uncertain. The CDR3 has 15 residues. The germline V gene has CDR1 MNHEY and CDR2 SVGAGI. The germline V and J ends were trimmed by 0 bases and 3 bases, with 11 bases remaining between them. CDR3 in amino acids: CASSYSGSLDYGYTF. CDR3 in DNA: TGTGCCAGCAGTTACTCGGGCAGCCTCGACTATGGCTACACCTTC.

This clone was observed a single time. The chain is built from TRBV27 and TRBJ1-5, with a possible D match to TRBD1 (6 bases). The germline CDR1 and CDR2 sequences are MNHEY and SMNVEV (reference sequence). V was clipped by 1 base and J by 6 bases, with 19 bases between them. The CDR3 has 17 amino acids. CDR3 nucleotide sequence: TGTGCCAGCAGTTTATATGGAGATAGGGGGGGTGGTCAGCCCCAGCATTTT. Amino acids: CASSLYGDRGGGQPQHF.

The CDR3 protein is CASSVGTRDYGYTF. The CDR3 region has the DNA TGTGCCAGCAGCGTGGGGACGCGGGACTATGGCTACACCTTC. The rearrangement joins TRBV5-6 to TRBJ1-2; D might be TRBD1 (5 bases). Trimming removed 4 bases at V and 3 bases at J, with 13 bases between. Germline values: CDR1 SGHDT, CDR2 YYEEEE. The CDR3 sequence is 14 residues long.

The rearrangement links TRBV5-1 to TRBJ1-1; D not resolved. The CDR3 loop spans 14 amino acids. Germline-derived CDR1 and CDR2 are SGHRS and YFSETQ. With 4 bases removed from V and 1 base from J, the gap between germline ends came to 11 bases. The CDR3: CASSPWAANTEAFF. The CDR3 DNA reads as TGCGCCAGCAGCCCTTGGGCGGCGAACACTGAAGCTTTCTTT.